These T cell receptor beta chains were read from a single sample in a study of cytomegalovirus exposure and HLA in healthy donors. Libraries were prepared by immunoSEQ multiplex PCR; TCRdb keeps only in-frame clonotypes and omits some of them. The sample records more than 85,000 clones, roughly 70% being singletons. Sequencing input: PBMCs. These receptors all stem from a woman aged 18 to 35 in good health and CMV-seropositive. Both conserved end residues are part of each CDR3. Fields, in order: J gene, V gene, CDR3 protein.

TRBJ2-1 TRBV2 CASMSGTRQFF
TRBJ2-7 TRBV28 CASGAVGEQYF
TRBJ2-5 TRBV15 CATSSGGRETQYF
TRBJ1-5 TRBV2 CASSPDRGDQPQHF
TRBJ1-1 TRBV5-4 CASSLGRKTEAFF
TRBJ2-3 TRBV4-3 CASSQDLADTQYF
TRBJ1-4 TRBV9 CASSVGTETTNEKLFF
TRBJ1-2 TRBV6-4 CASTKEAGSYGYTF
TRBJ2-2 TRBV16 CASSQSRPGELFF
TRBJ2-1 TRBV30 CAWSVLLPNEQFF
TRBJ1-6 TRBV4-3 CASSQDLLNSPLHF
TRBJ2-1 TRBV4-1 CASSQRPPGLAGESTYNEQFF
TRBJ2-7 TRBV7-3 CASSLGLAGSYEQYF
TRBJ2-7 TRBV27 CASMVFSGLSYEQYF
TRBJ1-3 TRBV25-1 CASSEGDNHSGNTIYF
TRBJ2-7 TRBV6-5 CASSALGYEQYF
TRBJ2-4 TRBV2 CASRPSATSNIQYF
TRBJ2-1 TRBV7-6 CASSLGGDWGSYNEQFF
TRBJ2-1 TRBV5-1 CASSLGENEQFF
TRBJ2-2 TRBV9 CASAALPGGRGVTSGELFF
TRBJ2-4 TRBV27 CASNLGGGVGIQYF
TRBJ2-1 TRBV29-1 CSVERESSYNEQFF
TRBJ1-5 TRBV30 CAWSRVDRASNQPQHF
TRBJ1-5 TRBV5-5 CASSLDRGNQPQHF
TRBJ2-7 TRBV5-4 CASSPRGSGSSYEQYF
TRBJ2-7 TRBV7-3 CASSLGNAFLPGEQYF
TRBJ2-2 TRBV19 CASSRQQGLSSTGELFF
TRBJ1-2 TRBV5-1 CASSLGGNYGYTF
NA TRBV30 CAWRRGTGPYEQYF
TRBJ2-1 TRBV6-6 CASRPGGTYNEQFF
TRBJ2-3 TRBV30 CAWMGGLVADTQYF
TRBJ2-4 TRBV6-6 CASRNTGNIQYF
TRBJ2-7 TRBV27 CASSFTGRYEQYF
TRBJ2-1 TRBV4-2 CASSQDAEPRNEQFF
TRBJ1-3 TRBV4-3 CASSLSRVPGNTIYF
TRBJ2-1 TRBV6-4 CASSVGTSGSQEQFF
TRBJ2-7 TRBV28 CASSSVLGSYEQYF
TRBJ1-4 TRBV18 CASSPTQGEEKLFF
TRBJ1-1 TRBV19 CASRKGASTEAFF
TRBJ1-2 TRBV7-3 CASSSGQGLGYTF
TRBJ2-7 TRBV21-1 CASRLPGGKQYF
TRBJ2-3 TRBV7-3 CASSSGDTDTQYF
TRBJ2-1 TRBV2 CASSEGLAGDSEQFF
TRBJ2-7 TRBV5-4 CASSLSGTSGIGQYF
TRBJ2-5 TRBV27 CASSLDPGIQETQYF
TRBJ2-1 TRBV7-3 CASSSSGGSGNEQFF
TRBJ1-2 TRBV6-1 CATYLPRFAGYGYTF
TRBJ1-1 TRBV11-1 CASSLQDRVGTEAFF
TRBJ1-3 TRBV7-8 CASSPSSSWSPTTGNTIYF
TRBJ2-1 TRBV19 CASSIWVTGGPHNEQFF
TRBJ1-5 TRBV6-5 CATSGQQNQPQHF
TRBJ2-6 TRBV6-5 CASSTSGAGANVLTF
TRBJ2-2 TRBV6-4 CASTAGGDTGELFF
TRBJ1-1 TRBV27 CASSRTGSTSTEAFF
TRBJ2-2 TRBV9 CASSVAGGGTGELFF
TRBJ2-7 TRBV5-6 CASSLVGQSSSYEQYF
TRBJ2-1 TRBV6-5 CASSYSGSEFF
TRBJ1-2 TRBV10-3 CAIRLRRTGGEWPPEEGYTF
TRBJ2-5 TRBV29-1 CSVPATGSETQYF
TRBJ2-2 TRBV28 CASRRAGELFF